Below, one T cell receptor beta chain is given with its context. Authors' methods: Counts of nucleated cells, estimated from reference gene primer amplification, were obtained. The table came from immunoSEQ multiplex PCR; TCRdb's copy has only in-frame clones and leaves some out. V and J calls and clone size are those listed in that table; D and trimming were worked out from the DNA. Of about 230,000 clones detected, approximately 82% appear once; the ten largest clones hold 2.5% to 3%. The source of the sample is a study of blood T cell repertoires in COVID-19. About the research overall: Samples taken during acute and convalescent COVID-19 were collected in the United States, Italy and Spain. Nucleic acid was either cDNA or gDNA, and it came from T cells, B-cell-depleted T cells, or PBMCs.

This CDR3 is 13 amino acids long. V was clipped by 6 bases and J by 6 bases; unmatched bases: 2. Germline V gene data show CDR1 as SNHLY and CDR2 as FYNNEI. The chain uses TRBV2 and TRBJ1-6; 7 bases map to TRBD1. Material for sequencing was peripheral blood. The TCR comes from a woman aged 70-85 years with active or convalescent COVID-19. CDR3 nucleotides: TGTGCCAGCAGGACAGGGCCTAATTCACCCCTCCACTTT. Encoded protein: CASRTGPNSPLHF.